This entry is about one T cell receptor beta chain. V lost 4 bases to trimming and J lost 8 bases; unmatched junction nucleotides: 11. Germline V gene lookup returns CDR1 SEHNR and CDR2 FQNEAQ (reference sequence). The length of the CDR3 is 17 residues. These data originate in a study of cytomegalovirus exposure and HLA in healthy donors. The protocol was immunoSEQ multiplex PCR, while the TCRdb copy is restricted to in-frame clones and leaves out a portion. This table has over 250,000 clones, roughly 87% appearing once. The receptor comes from a woman in her 30s in good health and CMV-seropositive. Material for sequencing was PBMCs. J is TRBJ2-1 and V is TRBV7-9; 13 bases map to TRBD2. The CDR3 sequence: CASSYPRTSGSRHEQFF. The DNA for the CDR3 is TGTGCCAGCAGCTACCCGCGGACTAGCGGGAGTCGTCATGAGCAGTTCTTC. Full variable domain (outside the CDR3, taken from reference TRBV7-9 and TRBJ2-1): DTGVSQNPRHKITKRGQNVTFRCDPISEHNRLYWYRQTLGQGPEFLTYFQNEAQLEKSRLLSDRFSAERPKGSFSTLEIQRTEQGDSAMYLCASSYPRTSGSRHEQFFGPGTRLTVL.